A selection of T cell receptor beta chains follows, all from one sample in a study of brain T cells in children with intractable seizures. The table came from immunoSEQ multiplex PCR; TCRdb's copy has only in-frame clones and leaves some out. The table includes about 76,000 clones, more than 85% detected once. The specimen was peripheral blood, collected at surgery. Receptors were obtained from a boy less than two years old with tuberous sclerosis and intractable seizures. Both conserved end residues are part of each CDR3. The D gene is left open where the match is weak.

13	TRBV28	TRBJ1-4	NA	CASTPAGGEKLFF
14	TRBV6-6	TRBJ2-3	TRBD1	CASSPDRAADTQYF
16	TRBV30	TRBJ1-3	NA	CAWSVRQTSSGNTIYF
20	TRBV7-3	TRBJ2-1	TRBD1	CASSLKVGTDEISSYNEQFF
11	TRBV5-1	TRBJ1-2	NA	CASSLGYGYTF
12	TRBV30	TRBJ2-7	NA	CAWRKAAYEQYF
15	TRBV7-3	TRBJ2-7	TRBD2	CASSLTSSGSSEQYF
11	TRBV6-5	TRBJ2-7	NA	CASSLFDEQYF
15	TRBV11-1	TRBJ1-1	NA	CASSLGSIFRTEAFF
11	TRBV30	TRBJ2-7	NA	CAWGTGTSWYF
14	TRBV30	TRBJ1-4	TRBD1	CAWSLDRGVEKLFF
17	TRBV19	TRBJ2-1	TRBD2	CASSSLPGLAGANEQFF
14	TRBV19	TRBJ1-5	NA	CASSIAGGNQPQHF
11	TRBV29-1	TRBJ2-7	NA	CSVDGGYEQYF
15	TRBV7-3	TRBJ2-7	TRBD1	CASSPEGGQGYEQYF
16	TRBV2	TRBJ2-7	NA	CASRVGRDTPHYEQYF
13	TRBV2	TRBJ2-1	NA	CASSYLQSPEQFF
13	TRBV29-1	TRBJ2-7	NA	CSVQRANTREQYF
16	TRBV2	TRBJ2-1	TRBD2	CASSEYGGGASVPQFF
15	TRBV5-8	TRBJ1-3	NA	CASSLGRYSGNTIYF
14	TRBV28	TRBJ1-4	TRBD1	CASSYDRGNEKLFF
13	TRBV27	TRBJ2-1	NA	CASRQELYNEQFF
13	TRBV6-2/TRBV6-3	TRBJ2-6	NA	CASSLSGANVLTF
10	TRBV12-3/TRBV12-4	TRBJ2-5	NA	CAGEEETQYF
11	TRBV12-3/TRBV12-4	TRBJ2-3	NA	CASSYGGAQYF
12	TRBV20-1	TRBJ2-7	NA	CSASREPYEQYF
12	TRBV30	TRBJ1-5	NA	CAWSGGKQPQHF
14	TRBV6-5	TRBJ1-4	NA	CASKKGVGNEKLFF
16	TRBV7-9	TRBJ2-7	NA	CASSWATGPKLYEQYF
13	TRBV7-8	TRBJ2-7	NA	CASSLGQNYEQYF
11	TRBV6-5	TRBJ2-1	NA	CASGAGFEQFF
14	TRBV5-1	TRBJ2-1	TRBD1	CASRFPGQGDEQFF
12	TRBV19	TRBJ2-2	NA	CASSIGTGELFF
13	TRBV6-5	TRBJ1-2	NA	CASSYEQNYGYTF
14	TRBV11-1	TRBJ2-2	TRBD1	CASSRDRRTGELFF
16	TRBV10-3	TRBJ2-1	TRBD2	CAIGQPGTSLFNEQFF
16	TRBV6-1	TRBJ2-2	TRBD1	CASSEVRGRATGELFF
16	TRBV19	TRBJ1-2	NA	CASSISPGTPIYGYTF
13	TRBV29-1	TRBJ2-7	NA	CSVWVAENPGQYF
15	TRBV9	TRBJ1-1	TRBD1	CASSVGGRGDTEAFF
18	TRBV4-1	TRBJ2-2	TRBD2	CASSQALAGVLNTGELFF
12	TRBV7-9	TRBJ1-2	NA	CASSVREYGYTF
15	TRBV19	TRBJ1-1	NA	CASSIDGSQAAEAFF
14	TRBV27	TRBJ1-4	NA	CASSLLQGSEKLFF
13	TRBV5-4	TRBJ2-1	TRBD2	CASSTGRHNEQFF
14	TRBV27	TRBJ2-7	NA	CASSLLRPWHEQYF
17	TRBV9	TRBJ2-2	TRBD2	CASFASSGGSNTGELFF
18	TRBV30	TRBJ2-1	NA	CAWSVVGGPRSSYNEQFF
13	TRBV19	TRBJ1-5	NA	CASKSGQDQPQHF
14	TRBV25-1	TRBJ1-6	NA	CASSAGLYNSPLHF
16	TRBV7-2	TRBJ1-2	NA	CASSLEGPTPFYGYTF
12	TRBV5-5	TRBJ2-7	TRBD2	CASGRTSYEQYF
14	TRBV28	TRBJ1-2	NA	CASSFGPNNYGYTF
15	TRBV5-8	TRBJ2-1	NA	CASSLSGYPYNEQFF
17	TRBV30	TRBJ1-3	TRBD1	CAWSSGTGGLIGNTIYF
14	TRBV27	TRBJ1-3	NA	CASSLGVAGNTIYF
15	TRBV5-6	TRBJ2-4	NA	CASSLASLIGQPQYF
12	TRBV12-3/TRBV12-4	TRBJ2-7	NA	CASSFEGYEQYF